A single TCR beta chain is shown here with its context. The antigen is not known. Sequencing was performed with immunoSEQ multiplex PCR; in TCRdb, only in-frame clones are kept and a portion is missing. The repertoire holds tens of thousands of clones, with approximately 90% as singletons. The CDR3 is 14 residues long. The V segment lost 5 bases and the J segment 4 bases; nucleotides outside the gene matches: 4. Germline loops: CDR1 SGDLS, CDR2 YYNGEE. The data originate from a study of OX40 agonist ivuxolimab in advanced cancers. General observations from the study: A proportion of nonresponders additionally exhibited low normalized T-cell clonal expansion.

The sequencing here drew on CD4+ or CD8+ T cells sorted from blood, taken in a trial of the OX40 agonist ivuxolimab. The TCR comes from an adult with an advanced solid tumor such as melanoma, head and neck, liver or kidney cancer. The rearrangement links TRBV9 to TRBJ1-3; 9 bases line up with TRBD1. CDR3 sequence (DNA): TGTGCCAGCAGTGGAGGACAGGGGGGAAACACCATATATTTT. It specifies CASSGGQGGNTIYF.